This T cell receptor (beta chain) was retrieved from a study of T-cell reconstitution after alpha-beta-depleted transplantation in children. Study-level points and caveats: Newly produced T cells mostly accounted for T-cell counts and diversity one year post-transplant.

Germline-derived CDR1 and CDR2 are SGHDN and FVKESK. This CDR3 region has 13 residues. The germline V and J ends were trimmed by 6 bases and 6 bases, with 12 bases remaining between them. Unique molecular identifiers were incorporated when the TCRbeta library was constructed. TCRdb recomputed calls from the PCR reads with MiXCR, one row per CDR3 protein. The sample comprises about 580,000 distinct CDR3 sequences, roughly 30% of which are singletons, and 30% to 45% rests with the top ten. As regards this clonotype: No antigen is known for it. A clone one base away is much larger, so this may be a read error.

The chain carries TRBV14 and TRBJ1-5, with a possible D match to TRBD1 (6 bases). This material consisted of PBMCs, taken before TCRalphabeta/CD19-depleted stem cell transplant. This TCR came from a boy under two years old with Wiskott-Aldrich syndrome, due to receive a stem cell transplant. CDR3 loop: CASRPGEGQPQHF. The CDR3 bases are TGTGCCAGCAGGCCAGGGGAGGGTCAGCCCCAGCATTTT.